These 14 T cell receptor beta chains came from one sample sequenced in a study of cytomegalovirus exposure and HLA in healthy donors. The PCR contained 60 Vbeta and 13 Jbeta primers. This table comes from immunoSEQ multiplex PCR, and its TCRdb copy is limited to in-frame clones, with some not included. The sample carries 150,000 to 200,000 clones, roughly 80% recorded once. The sequenced sample consisted of PBMCs. These receptors originate from a female donor in good health and CMV-seronegative.

This chain joins TRBV30 and TRBJ1-3; the match to TRBD1 covers 10 bases. The V and J ends lost 5 bases and 2 bases, in that order; junction bases with no gene match: 6. Germline loops: CDR1 GTSNPN, CDR2 SVGIG (reference sequence). This CDR3 comprises 15 residues. CDR3 sequence reads: CAWLHDRGPGNTIYF. CDR3 nucleotides: TGTGCCTGGCTACACGACAGGGGGCCTGGAAACACCATATATTTT.

The chain couples TRBV29-1 to TRBJ2-5; possibly TRBD1 for D (6 bases). The closer fit of TRBJ2-7 to the DNA end suggests the J call may be wrong. In germline, CDR1 is SQVTM, CDR2 ANQGSEA. This CDR3 region has 13 residues. In nucleotides, the CDR3 is TGCAGCGTTGAACCACAGGGTGTCTACGAGCAGTACTTC. Amino acid sequence: CSVEPQGVYEQYF.

V usage is TRBV27 and J usage is TRBJ2-3; 7 bases agree with TRBD1. The V segment lost 4 bases and the J segment 6 bases; nucleotides outside the gene matches: 4. Germline lookup yields CDR1 MNHEY and CDR2 SMNVEV (reference sequence). The CDR3 covers 13 residues. CDR3 protein: CASSWGTADTQYF. The CDR3 bases are TGTGCCAGCAGTTGGGGGACAGCGGATACGCAGTATTTT.

A word on this clone: Other DNA sequences in this sample translate to the same CDR3. The chain couples TRBV4-3 to TRBJ2-3; 15 bases line up with TRBD2. V gave up 3 bases and J gave up 8 bases; unmatched junction bases: 12. This CDR3 is built from 18 residues. Germline CDR1 and CDR2: LGHNA and YSLEER. CDR3 DNA sequence: TGCGCCAGCAGCCAGGATCAGGTTGGACTAGCGGGGGGGTCTACGCAGTATTTT. Translated, it gives CASSQDQVGLAGGSTQYF.

This clone was seen only once. The chain has TRBV5-6 and TRBJ2-7; 7 positions agree with TRBD2. The J segment lost 2 bases and the V segment lost 2 bases, leaving 19 bases of the junction unmatched. Germline-derived CDR1 and CDR2 are SGHDT and YYEEEE. The CDR3 is 19 residues long. The CDR3 loop reads CASSFWAGRTAGTTYEQYF. CDR3 bases: TGTGCCAGCAGCTTTTGGGCTGGGCGGACCGCTGGGACTACCTACGAGCAGTACTTC.

The V gene is TRBV23-1, the J gene TRBJ2-7; D is perhaps TRBD1 (6 bases). TRBV23-1 falls under the ORF class, with uncertain function. The V gene lost 0 bases and the J gene lost 2 bases, with 11 bases spanning the gap. The CDR3 is made up of 15 amino acids. The CDR3 sequence is CASSQSGTRPYEQYF. The CDR3, as DNA: TGCGCCAGCAGTCAATCGGGGACACGTCCCTACGAGCAGTACTTC.

This sequence joins TRBV28 and TRBJ2-3, with D possibly matching TRBD2 (6 bases). The CDR3 covers 15 residues. Trimming cost V 7 bases and J 0 bases, with 14 bases left between them. From germline, CDR1 is MDHEN and CDR2 SYDVKM. The CDR3: CASTPGGGSTDTQYF. The CDR3 DNA reads TGTGCCAGCACCCCGGGCGGAGGGAGCACAGATACGCAGTATTTT.

J is TRBJ2-5 and V is TRBV19; TRBD1 matches at 7 bases. This CDR3 comprises 14 residues. From germline, CDR1 is LNHDA and CDR2 SQIVND (reference sequence). Unmatched junction bases numbered 9, after V lost 4 bases and J lost 7 bases. In nucleotides, the CDR3 is TGTGCCAGTAGTAGATCAGGGGGTCAGGCGACCCAGTACTTC. Translation: CASSRSGGQATQYF. Filled out from reference TRBV19 and TRBJ2-5, the complete variable domain reads DGGITQSPKYLFRKEGQNVTLSCEQNLNHDAMYWYRQDPGQGLRLIYYSQIVNDFQKGDIAEGYSVSREKKESFPLTVTSAQKNPTAFYLCASSRSGGQATQYFGPGTRLLVL.

This clone has a handful of counts. As DNA, the CDR3 is TGTGCCAGTACCACTGGGACAGGACCCTCCTACGAGCAGTACTTC. Translating it yields CASTTGTGPSYEQYF. V usage is TRBV19 and J usage is TRBJ2-7; TRBD1 matches at 8 bases. The germline V gene has CDR1 LNHDA and CDR2 SQIVND (reference sequence). This CDR3 contains 15 residues. After removal of 7 bases from V and 0 bases from J, the junction contained 8 bases not matched to a gene. The whole variable domain, filled in from reference TRBV19 and TRBJ2-7, reads DGGITQSPKYLFRKEGQNVTLSCEQNLNHDAMYWYRQDPGQGLRLIYYSQIVNDFQKGDIAEGYSVSREKKESFPLTVTSAQKNPTAFYLCASTTGTGPSYEQYFGPGTRLTVT.

With regard to this clone: At one end, the junction sequence differs from germline, possibly due to a read error. This rearrangement joins TRBV7-9 to TRBJ2-7; maybe TRBD1 (7 bases). This CDR3 is built from 11 residues. CDR1 and CDR2 (germline): SEHNR, FQNEAQ (reference sequence). CDR3 loop: CSSSPGGEQYF. DNA for the CDR3: TGTTCCAGCAGCCCAGGGGGGGAGCAGTACTTC.

In DNA form, the CDR3 reads TGTGCCAGCAGCCCAAGGAGGGGTTATAATTCACCCCTCCACTTT. Its translation: CASSPRRGYNSPLHF. The chain has TRBV7-9 and TRBJ1-6; D is possibly TRBD1 (5 bases). This CDR3 is built from 15 residues. Germline values: CDR1 SEHNR, CDR2 FQNEAQ (reference sequence). With 5 bases removed from V and 4 bases from J, the gap between germline ends came to 12 bases.

This clone has a handful of counts. The J gene is TRBJ1-3, the V gene TRBV7-2; D gene uncertain. The CDR3 extends over 16 amino acids. Germline loops: CDR1 SGHTA, CDR2 FQGNSA. V dropped 1 base and J dropped 0 bases, with 10 bases sitting between them. CDR3: CASSLVEGVSGNTIYF. The CDR3 nucleotides read TGTGCCAGCAGCTTAGTAGAAGGAGTCTCTGGAAACACCATATATTTT.

The chain joins TRBV5-1 to TRBJ1-1, with a tentative D call TRBD1 (5 bases). The CDR3 is 15 residues long. The germline CDR1 and CDR2 sequences are SGHRS and YFSETQ. V was shortened by 5 bases and J by 6 bases, with 20 bases between the two germline ends. CDR3 amino acids: CASRRAGGRDAEAFF. The CDR3 bases are TGCGCCAGCAGGCGAGCCGGGGGGAGAGATGCTGAAGCTTTCTTT.

The gene calls are TRBV7-2 and TRBJ1-6; D is unclear. Trimming left V 2 bases short and J 7 bases short, with 15 bases between. The CDR3 runs 16 residues. The V gene's germline CDR1 is SGHTA and CDR2 FQGNSA. The CDR3 is CASSLRSGIGNSPLHF. The DNA of the CDR3 is TGTGCCAGCAGCTTAAGGTCGGGAATAGGAAATTCACCCCTCCACTTT.